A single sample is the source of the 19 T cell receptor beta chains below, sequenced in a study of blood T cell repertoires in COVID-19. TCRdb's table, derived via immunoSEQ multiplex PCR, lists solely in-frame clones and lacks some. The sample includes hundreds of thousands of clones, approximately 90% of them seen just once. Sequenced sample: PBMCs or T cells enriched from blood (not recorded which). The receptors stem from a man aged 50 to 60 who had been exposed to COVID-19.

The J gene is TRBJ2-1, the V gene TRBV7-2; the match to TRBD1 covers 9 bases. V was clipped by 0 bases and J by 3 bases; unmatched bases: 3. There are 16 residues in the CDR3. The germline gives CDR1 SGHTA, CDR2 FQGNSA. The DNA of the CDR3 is TGTGCCAGCAGCTTAGCCGGGACAGGGTACTACAATGAGCAGTTCTTC. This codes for CASSLAGTGYYNEQFF.

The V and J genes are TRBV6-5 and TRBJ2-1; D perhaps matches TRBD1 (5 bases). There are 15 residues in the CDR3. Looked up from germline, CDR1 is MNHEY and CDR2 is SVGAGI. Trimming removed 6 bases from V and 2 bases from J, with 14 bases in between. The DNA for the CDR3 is TGTGCCAGCAGCCTAGGACACCAAACCTACAATGAGCAGTTCTTC. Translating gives CASSLGHQTYNEQFF.

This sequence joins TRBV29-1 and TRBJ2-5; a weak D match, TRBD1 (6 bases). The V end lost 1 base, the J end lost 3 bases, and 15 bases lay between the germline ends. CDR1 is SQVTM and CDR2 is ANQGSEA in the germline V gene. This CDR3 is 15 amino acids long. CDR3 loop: CSVEGRQAPKETQYF. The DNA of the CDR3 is TGCAGCGTTGAAGGGAGACAGGCCCCGAAAGAGACCCAGTACTTC. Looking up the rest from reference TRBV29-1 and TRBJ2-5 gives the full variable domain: SAVISQKPSRDICQRGTSLTIQCQVDSQVTMMFWYRQQPGQSLTLIATANQGSEATYESGFVIDKFPISRPNLTFSTLTVSNMSPEDSSIYLCSVEGRQAPKETQYFGPGTRLLVL.

The CDR3 region has the DNA TGTGCCAGCCAAGGCGGACTAGCGTTCACCGGGGAGCTGTTTTTT. This encodes CASQGGLAFTGELFF. The J gene is TRBJ2-2, the V gene TRBV2; TRBD2 aligns across 9 bases. The CDR3 covers 15 residues. Trimming at V came to 8 bases and at J to 4 bases, leaving 8 bases not matched to a gene. Germline V gene data show CDR1 as SNHLY and CDR2 as FYNNEI.

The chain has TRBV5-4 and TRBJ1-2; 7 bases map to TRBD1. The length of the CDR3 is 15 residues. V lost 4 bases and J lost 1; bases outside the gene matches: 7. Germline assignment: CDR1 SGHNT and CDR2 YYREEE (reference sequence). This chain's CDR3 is CASSLGQENNYGYTF. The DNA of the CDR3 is TGTGCCAGCAGCCTCGGACAGGAAAATAACTATGGCTACACCTTC.

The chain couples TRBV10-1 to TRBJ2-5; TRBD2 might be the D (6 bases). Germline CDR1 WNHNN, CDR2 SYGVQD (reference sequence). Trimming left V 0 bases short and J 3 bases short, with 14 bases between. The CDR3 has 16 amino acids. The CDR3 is CASSESIWGRKETQYF. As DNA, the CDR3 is TGCGCCAGCAGTGAGTCGATATGGGGGAGGAAAGAGACCCAGTACTTC.

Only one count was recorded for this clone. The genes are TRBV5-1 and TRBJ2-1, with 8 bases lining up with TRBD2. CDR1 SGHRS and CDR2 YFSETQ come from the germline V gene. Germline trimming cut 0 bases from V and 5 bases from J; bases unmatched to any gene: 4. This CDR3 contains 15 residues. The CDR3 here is CASSLEGTRDNEQFF. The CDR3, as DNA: TGCGCCAGCAGCTTGGAGGGGACTAGAGACAATGAGCAGTTCTTC.

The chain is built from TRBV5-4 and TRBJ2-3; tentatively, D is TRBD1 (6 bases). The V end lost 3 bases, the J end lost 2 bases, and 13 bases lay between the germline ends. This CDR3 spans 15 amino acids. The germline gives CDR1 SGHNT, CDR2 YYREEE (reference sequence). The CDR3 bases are TGTGCCAGCAGCTCGAGGACAGATTCCACAGATACGCAGTATTTT. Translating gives CASSSRTDSTDTQYF. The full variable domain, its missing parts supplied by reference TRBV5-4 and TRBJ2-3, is ETGVTQSPTHLIKTRGQQVTLRCSSQSGHNTVSWYQQALGQGPQFIFQYYREEENGRGNFPPRFSGLQFPNYSSELNVNALELDDSALYLCASSSRTDSTDTQYFGPGTRLTVL.

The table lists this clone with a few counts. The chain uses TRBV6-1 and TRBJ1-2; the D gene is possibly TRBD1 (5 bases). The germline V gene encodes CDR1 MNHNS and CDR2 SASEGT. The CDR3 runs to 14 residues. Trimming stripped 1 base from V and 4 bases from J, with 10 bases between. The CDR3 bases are TGTGCCAGCAGTGAAGGGGGCGGCATCTATGGCTACACCTTC. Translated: CASSEGGGIYGYTF.

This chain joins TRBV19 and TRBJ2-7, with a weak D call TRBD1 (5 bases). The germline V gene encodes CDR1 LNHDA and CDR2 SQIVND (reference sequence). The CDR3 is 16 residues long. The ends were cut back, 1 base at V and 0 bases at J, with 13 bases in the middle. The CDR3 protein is CASSIGTGILSYEQYF. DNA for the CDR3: TGTGCCAGTAGTATAGGCACAGGAATACTCTCCTACGAGCAGTACTTC.

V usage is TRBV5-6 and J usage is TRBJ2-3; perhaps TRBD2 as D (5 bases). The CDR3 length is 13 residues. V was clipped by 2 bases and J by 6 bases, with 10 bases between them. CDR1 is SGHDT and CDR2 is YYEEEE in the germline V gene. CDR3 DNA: TGTGCCAGCAGCTTTTCAGGCGGGGATACGCAGTATTTT. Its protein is CASSFSGGDTQYF.

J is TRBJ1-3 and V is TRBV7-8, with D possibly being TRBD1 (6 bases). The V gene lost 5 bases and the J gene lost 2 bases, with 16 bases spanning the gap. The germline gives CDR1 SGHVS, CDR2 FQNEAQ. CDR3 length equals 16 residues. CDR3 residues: CASSGRGGNPGNTIYF. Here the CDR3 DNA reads TGTGCCAGCAGCGGGAGGGGGGGGAACCCTGGAAACACCATATATTTT.

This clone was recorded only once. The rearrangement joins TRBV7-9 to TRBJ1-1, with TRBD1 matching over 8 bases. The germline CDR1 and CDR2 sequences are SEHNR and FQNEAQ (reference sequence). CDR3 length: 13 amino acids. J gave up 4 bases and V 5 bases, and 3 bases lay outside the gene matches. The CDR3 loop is CASSPDRATEAFF. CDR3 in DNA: TGTGCCAGCAGCCCGGACAGGGCCACTGAAGCTTTCTTT.

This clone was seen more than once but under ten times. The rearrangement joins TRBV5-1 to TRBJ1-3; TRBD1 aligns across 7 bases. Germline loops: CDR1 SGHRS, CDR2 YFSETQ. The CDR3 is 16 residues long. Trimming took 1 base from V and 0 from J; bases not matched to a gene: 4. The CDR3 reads CASSLSGTASGNTIYF. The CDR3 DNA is TGCGCCAGCAGCTTGAGTGGGACAGCCTCTGGAAACACCATATATTTT.

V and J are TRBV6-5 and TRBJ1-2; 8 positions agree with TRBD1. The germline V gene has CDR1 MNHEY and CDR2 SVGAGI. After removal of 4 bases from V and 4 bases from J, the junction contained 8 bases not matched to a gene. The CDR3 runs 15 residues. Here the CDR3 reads CASSFRTGSSYGYTF. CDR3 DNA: TGTGCCAGCAGTTTTAGGACAGGGAGCAGCTATGGCTACACCTTC.

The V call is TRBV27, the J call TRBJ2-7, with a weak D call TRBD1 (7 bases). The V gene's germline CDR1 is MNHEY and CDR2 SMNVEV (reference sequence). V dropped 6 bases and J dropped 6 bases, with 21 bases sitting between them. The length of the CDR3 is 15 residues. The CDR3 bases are TGTGCCAGCAGATCTCCACAGGGGAGGTTGGGCGAGCAGTACTTC. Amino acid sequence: CASRSPQGRLGEQYF.

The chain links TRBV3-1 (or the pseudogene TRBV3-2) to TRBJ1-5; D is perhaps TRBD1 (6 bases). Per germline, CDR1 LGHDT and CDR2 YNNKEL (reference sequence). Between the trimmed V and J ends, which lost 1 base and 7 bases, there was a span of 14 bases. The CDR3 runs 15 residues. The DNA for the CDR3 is TGTGCCAGCAGCCAAGGGACAGCTGGGTGGCAGCCCCAGCATTTT. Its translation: CASSQGTAGWQPQHF.

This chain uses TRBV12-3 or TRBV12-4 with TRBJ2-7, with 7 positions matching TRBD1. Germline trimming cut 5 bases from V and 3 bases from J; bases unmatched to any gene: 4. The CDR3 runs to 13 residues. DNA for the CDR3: TGTGCCAGCAGTCGGGACAGACACTACGAGCAGTACTTC. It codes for CASSRDRHYEQYF.

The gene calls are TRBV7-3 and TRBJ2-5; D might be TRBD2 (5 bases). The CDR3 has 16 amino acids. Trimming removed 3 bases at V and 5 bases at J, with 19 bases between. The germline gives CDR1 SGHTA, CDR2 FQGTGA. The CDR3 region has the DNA TGTGCCAGCAGCTTCCAACGAGGGTCGAGTAGGGAGACCCAGTACTTC. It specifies CASSFQRGSSRETQYF.